The T cell receptor beta chain under discussion was sequenced for a study of shared clonotypes between healthy human individuals. Study details: The study enrolled a couple of women and three men aged 18 to 49. General study findings and limits: Sharing across four donors was highest in naive CD4 (around 5%) and lowest in memory CD8 (roughly 0.4%).

Here immunoSEQ multiplex PCR was the method, and the copy in TCRdb shows in-frame clones only, minus some. Seen here are more than 2 million clones, less than 95% observed once, and the top ten hold around 1.1%. Positively selected for CCR7, the CD45RO-negative cells used as naive CD8 cells excluded terminally differentiated effector memory CD45RA+ cells. The donor population consisted of healthy HIV-negative adults with no recent acute infections or vaccinations. Note on this clone: No antigen is known for it.

The sample was naive CD8+ T cells sorted from blood. The receptor comes from a man between 18 and 35 years old in good health.

CDR3 sequence reads: CASSTFDRLAGESETQYF. CDR3 in DNA: TGTGCCAGTAGTACATTCGATCGACTAGCGGGAGAATCAGAGACCCAGTACTTC. The chain is built from TRBV19 and TRBJ2-5, with 12 bases aligning to TRBD2. V was clipped by 4 bases and J by 4 bases; unmatched bases: 13. Germline assignment: CDR1 LNHDA and CDR2 SQIVND (reference sequence). CDR3 length: 18 amino acids.